This TCR beta chain stems from a study of cytomegalovirus exposure and HLA in healthy donors. PCR involved 60 Vbeta and 13 Jbeta primers. TCRdb's copy holds only in-frame clones and misses some; the assay was immunoSEQ multiplex PCR. The table records 170,000 or so clones, about three quarters of them present only once. After removal of 4 bases from V and 6 bases from J, the junction contained 6 bases not matched to a gene. Germline V CDR1 and CDR2: MNHNS, SASEGT. The CDR3 contains 14 residues. The sequencing input was PBMCs. This chain joins TRBV6-1 and TRBJ1-2, with 9 bases that match TRBD1. This clonotype was obtained from a man aged 35-49 years in good health and CMV-seronegative. The CDR3 reads CASSGPGQGHGYTF. Here the CDR3 DNA reads TGTGCCAGCAGTGGACCGGGACAGGGCCATGGCTACACCTTC.